Each of the 21 T cell receptor beta chains below was sequenced from the same sample in a study of blood T cell repertoires in COVID-19. Generated by immunoSEQ multiplex PCR, the TCRdb table keeps only in-frame clones and is missing some. The table has about 140,000 clones, 80% to 90% seen once; the top ten hold under 2.5%. Sequenced: peripheral blood. These TCRs come from a man aged 50 to 59 with active COVID-19.

V and J are TRBV10-3 and TRBJ2-3; 12 nucleotides line up with TRBD2. Germline V CDR1 and CDR2: ENHRY, SYGVKD. The CDR3 covers 15 residues. The ends lost 7 bases at V and 3 bases at J; junction bases unmatched: 5. The CDR3 region has the DNA TGTGCCATCACCACCGGACTAGCGGGAACAGATACGCAGTATTTT. It codes for CAITTGLAGTDTQYF.

Written as DNA, the CDR3 is TGTGCCAGCAGCCGGACCTCAGATGGACTAAACTACGAGCAGTACTTC. It is translated as CASSRTSDGLNYEQYF. This chain links TRBV7-9 with TRBJ2-7; weak D call: TRBD2 (6 bases). CDR1 is SEHNR and CDR2 is FQNEAQ in the germline V gene (reference sequence). This CDR3 is 16 amino acids long. V lost 5 bases, J lost 3 bases, and 20 bases lay in between.

The CDR3 coding sequence is TGTGCCATCAGTGAGTCGACGGGGACAGTGAACACCGGGGAGCTGTTTTTT. This sequence encodes CAISESTGTVNTGELFF. V gene TRBV10-3 combines with J gene TRBJ2-2, with 7 bases fitting TRBD1. CDR3 length: 17 amino acids. V dropped 0 bases and J dropped 1; count of bases not matched to a gene: 5. CDR1 and CDR2 from the germline V gene are ENHRY and SYGVKD.

The gene calls are TRBV5-4 and TRBJ1-2; no firm D call. Between the trimmed V and J ends, which lost 0 bases and 6 bases, there was a span of 9 bases. The CDR3 extends over 13 amino acids. Germline V lookup: CDR1 SGHNT, CDR2 YYREEE (reference sequence). CDR3 DNA sequence: TGTGCCAGCAGCTTGGTCTCGGGGAATGGCTACACCTTC. Translating it yields CASSLVSGNGYTF.

The chain recombines TRBV6-1 with TRBJ2-3; possibly TRBD2 for D (6 bases). The CDR3 length is 15 residues. Trimming pared 3 bases from V and 0 bases from J, leaving 10 bases between. Germline CDR1 MNHNS, CDR2 SASEGT. The CDR3 protein is CASSERGPSTDTQYF. For the CDR3, the DNA is TGTGCCAGCAGTGAGCGGGGTCCTAGCACAGATACGCAGTATTTT.

The chain recombines TRBV7-2 with TRBJ1-5; D unresolved. From germline, CDR1 is SGHTA and CDR2 FQGNSA. CDR3 length: 14 residues. The V end was cut by 11 bases, the J end by 3 bases, with 17 bases between. The CDR3 sequence: CASPARQNNQPQHF. The CDR3 DNA reads as TGTGCCTCCCCGGCGAGACAAAACAATCAGCCCCAGCATTTT.

This chain links TRBV5-5 with TRBJ1-1; no clear D. Germline values: CDR1 SGHKS, CDR2 YYEKEE (reference sequence). V was trimmed by 4 bases and J by 11 bases, leaving 21 bases between them. This CDR3 has 14 amino acids. CDR3 amino acids: CASSGEQTLRRAFF. The CDR3 DNA reads as TGTGCCAGCAGCGGTGAACAGACACTCAGGCGCGCTTTCTTT. The variable domain in full, with the rest retrieved from reference TRBV5-5 and TRBJ1-1, is DAGVTQSPTHLIKTRGQQVTLRCSPISGHKSVSWYQQVLGQGPQFIFQYYEKEERGRGNFPDRFSARQFPNYSSELNVNALLLGDSALYLCASSGEQTLRRAFFGQGTRLTVV.

The chain couples TRBV13 to TRBJ2-1; 9 bases map to TRBD2. CDR1 is PRHDT and CDR2 is FYEKMQ in the germline V gene (reference sequence). There are 15 residues in the CDR3. The J segment lost 8 bases and the V segment lost 0 bases, leaving 5 bases of the junction unmatched. CDR3 sequence (DNA): TGTGCCAGCAGCTTAGGGGGACTAGCCCGCGATGAGCAGTTCTTC. Translated, it gives CASSLGGLARDEQFF.

The chain couples TRBV5-1 to TRBJ2-5, with TRBD2 matching 10 bases. The germline gives CDR1 SGHRS, CDR2 YFSETQ. V gave up 7 bases and J gave up 0 bases; unmatched junction bases: 0. The CDR3 covers 13 residues. The CDR3 nucleotides are TGCGCCAGCGGGACTAGCGACCAAGAGACCCAGTACTTC. It is translated as CASGTSDQETQYF.

The chain joins TRBV4-1 to TRBJ1-2; a weak D match, TRBD1 (6 bases). CDR3 length: 13 residues. The germline V gene has CDR1 MGHRA and CDR2 YSYEKL. The ends were cut back, 3 bases at V and 6 bases at J, with 11 bases in the middle. The CDR3 sequence is CASSHLTGNGYTF. Here the CDR3 DNA reads TGCGCCAGCAGCCACTTGACAGGCAATGGCTACACCTTC.

This clone appeared once. The CDR3 region is CATGLPGLAGGEQFF. For the CDR3, the DNA is TGTGCCACCGGACTGCCGGGACTAGCGGGGGGGGAGCAGTTCTTC. This rearrangement joins TRBV5-8 to TRBJ2-1; 16 nucleotides line up with TRBD2. Looked up from germline, CDR1 is SGHTS and CDR2 is YDEGEE. Germline trimming cut 9 bases from V and 10 bases from J; bases unmatched to any gene: 10. The CDR3 spans 15 residues. The complete variable domain, with remaining parts taken from reference TRBV5-8 and TRBJ2-1, reads EAGVTQSPTHLIKTRGQQATLRCSPISGHTSVYWYQQALGLGLQFLLWYDEGEERNRGNFPPRFSGRQFPNYSSELNVNALELEDSALYLCATGLPGLAGGEQFFGPGTRLTVL.

The rearrangement uses TRBV19 and TRBJ1-1; 7 bases line up with TRBD1. Germline assignment: CDR1 LNHDA and CDR2 SQIVND (reference sequence). The CDR3 runs to 15 residues. After removal of 8 bases from V and 0 bases from J, the junction contained 9 bases not matched to a gene. This CDR3 is CASRNDRAMNTEAFF. The CDR3 DNA follows: TGTGCCAGTCGAAACGACAGGGCCATGAACACTGAAGCTTTCTTT.

The rearrangement uses TRBV7-9 and TRBJ1-1; D gene ambiguous. The germline gives CDR1 SEHNR, CDR2 FQNEAQ (reference sequence). This CDR3 is 17 amino acids long. V shed 5 bases and J shed 1 base, with 20 bases lying between them. CDR3 residues: CASSPTGNSDGNTEAFF. CDR3 DNA sequence: TGTGCCAGCAGCCCCACCGGGAATTCAGACGGGAACACTGAAGCTTTCTTT.

V and J are TRBV6-5 and TRBJ2-5; 10 bases fit TRBD2. In germline, CDR1 is MNHEY, CDR2 SVGAGI. After removal of 4 bases from V and 2 bases from J, the junction contained 1 base not matched to a gene. The CDR3 sequence is 14 residues long. The CDR3 is CASSSAGGQETQYF. The CDR3 DNA sequence: TGTGCCAGCAGTTCAGCGGGGGGGCAAGAGACCCAGTACTTC.

The rearrangement joins TRBV4-1 to TRBJ2-3; the D is unclear. Germline V gene data show CDR1 as MGHRA and CDR2 as YSYEKL. The V gene lost 4 bases and the J gene lost 5 bases, with 10 bases spanning the gap. CDR3 length: 13 amino acids. The CDR3 DNA follows: TGCGCCAGCAGCCGAACGCCAGGAGATACGCAGTATTTT. Residues: CASSRTPGDTQYF.

The chain uses TRBV5-1 and TRBJ1-3; 7 bases fit TRBD1. The V segment lost 0 bases and the J segment 4 bases; nucleotides outside the gene matches: 4. Germline V gene data show CDR1 as SGHRS and CDR2 as YFSETQ. This CDR3 comprises 15 residues. CDR3 DNA: TGCGCCAGCAGCTTGGGACAGGGAGCAGGAAACACCATATATTTT. Protein: CASSLGQGAGNTIYF.

The rearrangement links TRBV5-4 to TRBJ2-7; 8 bases line up with TRBD2. Germline values: CDR1 SGHNT, CDR2 YYREEE (reference sequence). The length of the CDR3 is 15 residues. V was clipped by 5 bases and J by 0 bases; unmatched bases: 7. The CDR3 nucleotides read TGTGCCAGCAGTTCAGCCGGGACTAGCTCCTACGAGCAGTACTTC. Amino acid sequence: CASSSAGTSSYEQYF.

This chain links TRBV9 with TRBJ1-2; 10 bases map to TRBD1. Germline V CDR1 and CDR2: SGDLS, YYNGEE. CDR3 length equals 16 residues. J gave up 2 bases and V 2 bases, and 6 bases lay outside the gene matches. CDR3 residues: CASSVGTGALNYGYTF. CDR3 nucleotides: TGTGCCAGCAGCGTCGGGACAGGGGCCCTCAACTATGGCTACACCTTC. The variable domain in full, completed from reference TRBV9 and TRBJ1-2, reads DSGVTQTPKHLITATGQRVTLRCSPRSGDLSVYWYQQSLDQGLQFLIQYYNGEERAKGNILERFSAQQFPDLHSELNLSSLELGDSALYFCASSVGTGALNYGYTFGSGTRLTVV.

The chain couples TRBV7-2 to TRBJ1-6; 10 nucleotides align to TRBD1. Per the germline V gene, CDR1 is SGHTA and CDR2 is FQGNSA. The V segment lost 5 bases and the J segment 10 bases; nucleotides outside the gene matches: 5. There are 14 residues in the CDR3. In DNA, the CDR3 is TGTGCCAGCAGCGACGGGACAGGGGTCTCACCCCTCCACTTT. This translates into CASSDGTGVSPLHF.

The genes are TRBV6-5 and TRBJ2-7, with 8 positions matching TRBD1. CDR3 length: 14 amino acids. CDR1 MNHEY and CDR2 SVGAGI come from the germline V gene. V lost 5 bases and J lost 2; bases outside the gene matches: 5. The CDR3 region is CASSTDRGPYEQYF. Written as DNA, the CDR3 is TGTGCCAGCAGTACCGACAGGGGCCCCTACGAGCAGTACTTC.

The genes are TRBV19 and TRBJ2-3, with TRBD1 identical over 8 bases. The CDR3 is made up of 14 amino acids. V shed 6 bases and J 2 bases; nucleotides not matched to a gene: 4. CDR1 is LNHDA and CDR2 is SQIVND in the germline V gene (reference sequence). The CDR3 sequence: CASRTGDPTDTQYF. The CDR3 DNA follows: TGTGCCAGTAGGACAGGGGACCCCACAGATACGCAGTATTTT.